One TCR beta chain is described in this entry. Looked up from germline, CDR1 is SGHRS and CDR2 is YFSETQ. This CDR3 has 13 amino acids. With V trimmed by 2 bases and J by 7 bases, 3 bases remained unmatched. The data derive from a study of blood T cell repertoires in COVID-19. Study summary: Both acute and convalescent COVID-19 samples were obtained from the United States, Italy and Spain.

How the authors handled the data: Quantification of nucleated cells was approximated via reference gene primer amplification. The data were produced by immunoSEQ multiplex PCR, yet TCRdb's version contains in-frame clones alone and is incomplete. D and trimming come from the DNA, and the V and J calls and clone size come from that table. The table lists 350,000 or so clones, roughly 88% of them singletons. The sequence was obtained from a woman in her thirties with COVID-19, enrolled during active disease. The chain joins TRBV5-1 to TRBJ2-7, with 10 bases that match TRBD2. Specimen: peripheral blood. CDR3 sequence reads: CASSFASGGEQYF. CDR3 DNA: TGCGCCAGCAGCTTCGCTAGCGGGGGTGAGCAGTACTTC.